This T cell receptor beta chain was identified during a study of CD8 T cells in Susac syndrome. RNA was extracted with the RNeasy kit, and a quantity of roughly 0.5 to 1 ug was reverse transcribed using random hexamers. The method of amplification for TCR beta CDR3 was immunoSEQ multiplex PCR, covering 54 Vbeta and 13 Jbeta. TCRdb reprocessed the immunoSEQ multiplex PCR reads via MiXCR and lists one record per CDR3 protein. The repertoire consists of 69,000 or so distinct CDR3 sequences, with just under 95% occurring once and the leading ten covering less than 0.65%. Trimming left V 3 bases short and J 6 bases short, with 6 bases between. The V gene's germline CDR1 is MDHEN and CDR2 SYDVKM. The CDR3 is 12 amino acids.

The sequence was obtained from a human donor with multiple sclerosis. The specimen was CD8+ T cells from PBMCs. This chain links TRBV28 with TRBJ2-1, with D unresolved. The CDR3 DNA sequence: TGTGCCAGCAGTTTTGTCCTCAATGAGCAGTTCTTC. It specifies CASSFVLNEQFF.